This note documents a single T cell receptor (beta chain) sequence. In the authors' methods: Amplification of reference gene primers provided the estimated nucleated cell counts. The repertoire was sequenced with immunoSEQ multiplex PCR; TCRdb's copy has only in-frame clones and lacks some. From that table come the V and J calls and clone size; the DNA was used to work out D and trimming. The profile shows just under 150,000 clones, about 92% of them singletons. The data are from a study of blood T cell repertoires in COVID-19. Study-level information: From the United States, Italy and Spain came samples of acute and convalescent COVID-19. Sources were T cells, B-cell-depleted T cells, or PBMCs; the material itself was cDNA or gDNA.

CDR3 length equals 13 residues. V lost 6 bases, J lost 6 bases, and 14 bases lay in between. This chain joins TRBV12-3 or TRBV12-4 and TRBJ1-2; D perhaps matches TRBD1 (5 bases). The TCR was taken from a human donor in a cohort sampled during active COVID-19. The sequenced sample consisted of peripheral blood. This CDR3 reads CASRAPGENGYTF. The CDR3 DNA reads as TGTGCCAGCAGAGCCCCGGGGGAGAATGGCTACACCTTC.